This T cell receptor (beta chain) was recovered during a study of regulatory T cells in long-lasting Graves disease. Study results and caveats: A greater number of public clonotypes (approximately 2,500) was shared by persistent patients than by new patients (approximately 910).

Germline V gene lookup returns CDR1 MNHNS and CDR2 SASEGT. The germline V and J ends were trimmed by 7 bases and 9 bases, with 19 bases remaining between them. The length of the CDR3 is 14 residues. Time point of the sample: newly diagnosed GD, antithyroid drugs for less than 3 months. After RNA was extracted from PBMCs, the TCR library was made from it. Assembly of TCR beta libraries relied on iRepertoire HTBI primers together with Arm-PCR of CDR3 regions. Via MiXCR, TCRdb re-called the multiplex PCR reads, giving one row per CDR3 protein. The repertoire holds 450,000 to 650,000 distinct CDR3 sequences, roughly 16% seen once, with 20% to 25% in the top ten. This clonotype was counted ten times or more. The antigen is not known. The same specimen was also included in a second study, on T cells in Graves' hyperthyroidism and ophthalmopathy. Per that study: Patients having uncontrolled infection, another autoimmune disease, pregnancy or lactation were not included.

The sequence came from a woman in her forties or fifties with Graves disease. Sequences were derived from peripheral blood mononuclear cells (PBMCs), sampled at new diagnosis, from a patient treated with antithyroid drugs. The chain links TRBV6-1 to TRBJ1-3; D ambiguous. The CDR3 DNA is TGTGCCAGCACCGATCGGGCAGGTCGAGGCACCATATATTTT. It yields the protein CASTDRAGRGTIYF.